This entry lists 11 T cell receptor beta chains sequenced from one sample in a study of blood T cell repertoires in COVID-19 (dated by TCRdb to about 2020). Libraries came from the immunoSEQ multiplex PCR assay. TCRdb carries this immuneACCESS record with in-frame sequences only. Its versions omit some clonotypes, under half of them owing to an unresolved V gene in the studies checked, with the rest unexplained. The sample profile shows approximately 240,000 clones; under 85% of them were found once. The top ten constitute 3% to 4% of the sample. The sequencing sample was made of peripheral blood. Receptor source: a woman between 40 and 55 years old with active or convalescent COVID-19.

In DNA form, the CDR3 reads TGTGCCAGCAACAACCTCGTCGGGGAGACCCAGTACTTC. Amino acid sequence: CASNNLVGETQYF. The rearrangement joins TRBV7-3 to TRBJ2-5; unclear D gene. Trimming stripped 7 bases from V and 5 bases from J, with 14 bases between. Germline V lookup: CDR1 SGHTA, CDR2 FQGTGA. This CDR3 contains 13 residues. Full variable domain (outside the CDR3, taken from reference TRBV7-3 and TRBJ2-5): GAGVSQTPSNKVTEKGKYVELRCDPISGHTALYWYRQSLGQGPEFLIYFQGTGAADDSGLPNDRFFAVRPEGSVSTLKIQRTERGDSAVYLCASNNLVGETQYFGPGTRLLVL.

The V call is TRBV7-8, the J call TRBJ1-5; the D gene is possibly TRBD1 (5 bases). V was shortened by 2 bases and J by 3 bases, with 11 bases between the two germline ends. Germline CDR1 reads SGHVS; CDR2 reads FQNEAQ. This CDR3 is 15 amino acids long. The CDR3 loop reads CASSLLPTVNQPQHF. The CDR3 DNA reads as TGTGCCAGCAGCTTATTACCGACAGTCAATCAGCCCCAGCATTTT. The full variable domain, completed using reference TRBV7-8 and TRBJ1-5, is GAGVSQSPRYKVAKRGQDVALRCDPISGHVSLFWYQQALGQGPEFLTYFQNEAQLDKSGLPSDRFFAERPEGSVSTLKIQRTQQEDSAVYLCASSLLPTVNQPQHFGDGTRLSIL.

V is TRBV5-1 and J is TRBJ2-1, with 9 bases lining up with TRBD1. CDR1 and CDR2 from the germline V gene are SGHRS and YFSETQ. V gave up 4 bases and J gave up 7 bases; unmatched junction bases: 6. This CDR3 is 14 amino acids long. The CDR3 is CASSPQGALNEQFF. CDR3 coding DNA: TGCGCCAGCAGCCCACAGGGGGCATTAAATGAGCAGTTCTTC.

The rearrangement uses TRBV10-3 and TRBJ2-2, with 9 positions matching TRBD2. V lost 5 bases and J lost 6; bases outside the gene matches: 13. The CDR3 extends over 17 amino acids. The germline gives CDR1 ENHRY, CDR2 SYGVKD. CDR3 coding DNA: TGTGCCATCAGTCCCGGGAGGAGCGGGGGGTTTGCCGGGGAGCTGTTTTTT. Encoded protein: CAISPGRSGGFAGELFF.

This clone has just one count. V gene TRBV3-1 (or the pseudogene TRBV3-2) combines with J gene TRBJ1-2; weak D call: TRBD1 (5 bases). Germline V gives CDR1 LGHDT, CDR2 YNNKEL (reference sequence). Trimming took 8 bases from V and 4 from J, leaving 11 bases between them. The CDR3 contains 12 residues. Written as DNA, the CDR3 is TGTGCCAGCCGGGACTTGGCCTATGGCTACACCTTC. This sequence encodes CASRDLAYGYTF.

The chain combines TRBV10-3 with TRBJ1-6, with D perhaps matching TRBD1 (6 bases). Germline assignment: CDR1 ENHRY and CDR2 SYGVKD. This CDR3 comprises 19 residues. Trimming shortened V by 2 bases and J by 0 bases, and 17 bases separated the two germline ends. Here the CDR3 reads CAISEQGPSTSSYNSPLHF. CDR3 bases: TGTGCCATCAGTGAGCAGGGGCCCTCTACGAGCTCCTATAATTCACCCCTCCACTTT.

This clone was picked up one time. The rearrangement links TRBV19 to TRBJ1-4; D remains ambiguous. V lost 4 bases and J lost 3, with 9 bases in between. Germline CDR1 reads LNHDA; CDR2 reads SQIVND (reference sequence). The CDR3 is 14 residues long. CDR3 protein: CASSRRSANEKLFF. The CDR3 DNA sequence: TGTGCCAGTAGTAGGAGGTCAGCTAATGAAAAACTGTTTTTT.

The V gene is TRBV15, the J gene TRBJ1-2, with D perhaps TRBD1 (5 bases). Germline CDR1 reads LNHNV; CDR2 reads YYDKDF (reference sequence). V dropped 5 bases and J dropped 4 bases, with 11 bases sitting between them. The CDR3 is 13 amino acids. Here the CDR3 reads CATSRGGSYGYTF. In DNA, the CDR3 is TGTGCCACCAGCCGCGGGGGATCCTATGGCTACACCTTC.

This clone appeared once. The CDR3 region is CASRMGGHEQYF. CDR3 in DNA: TGTGCCAGCCGAATGGGAGGCCACGAGCAGTACTTC. This chain connects TRBV12-3 or TRBV12-4 to TRBJ2-7; a possible D gene is TRBD2 (6 bases). The germline V and J ends were trimmed by 8 bases and 5 bases, with 13 bases remaining between them. This CDR3 comprises 12 residues.

This clone was detected only once. The chain links TRBV6-1 to TRBJ1-4; D is possibly TRBD1 (6 bases). Germline CDR1 and CDR2: MNHNS and SASEGT. V gave up 3 bases and J gave up 7 bases, with 15 bases separating them. This CDR3 has 15 residues. CDR3 sequence: CASSDQQGRSEKLFF. The DNA of the CDR3 is TGTGCCAGCAGTGACCAACAGGGTAGAAGTGAAAAACTGTTTTTT.

CDR3 protein: CASSLGRGGSYEQYV. The CDR3 DNA follows: TGTGCCAGCAGTTTAGGACGGGGGGGCTCCTACGAGCAGTACGTC. This rearrangement joins TRBV28 to TRBJ2-7; 8 positions match TRBD2. In germline, CDR1 is MDHEN, CDR2 SYDVKM. This CDR3 is built from 15 residues. Trimming removed 2 bases from V and 0 bases from J; junction bases left unmatched: 3.